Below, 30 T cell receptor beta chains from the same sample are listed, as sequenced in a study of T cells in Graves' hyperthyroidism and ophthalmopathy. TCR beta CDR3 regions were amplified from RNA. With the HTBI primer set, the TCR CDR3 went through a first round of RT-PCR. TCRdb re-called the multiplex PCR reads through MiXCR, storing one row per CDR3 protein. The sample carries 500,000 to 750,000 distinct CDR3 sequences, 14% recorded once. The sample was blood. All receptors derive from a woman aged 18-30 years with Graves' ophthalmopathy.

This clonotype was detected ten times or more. CDR3 DNA: TGTGGATGCTCCTCAGTAGTCACCGGGGAGCTGTTTTTT. The encoded protein is CGCSSVVTGELFF. The V gene is TRBV2, the J gene TRBJ2-2; D gene uncertain. The CDR3 spans 13 residues. Germline V gene data show CDR1 as SNHLY and CDR2 as FYNNEI.

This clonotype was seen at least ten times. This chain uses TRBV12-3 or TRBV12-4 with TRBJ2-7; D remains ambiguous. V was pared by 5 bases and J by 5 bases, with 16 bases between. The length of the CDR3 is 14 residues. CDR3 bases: TGTGCCAGCAGTCCGAGCATAGTTGTTAACGAGCAGTACTTC. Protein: CASSPSIVVNEQYF.

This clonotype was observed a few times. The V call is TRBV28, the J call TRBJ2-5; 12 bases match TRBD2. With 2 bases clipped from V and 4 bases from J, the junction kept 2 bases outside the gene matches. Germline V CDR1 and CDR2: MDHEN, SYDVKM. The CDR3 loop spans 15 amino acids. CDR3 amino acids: CASSLPSGRGETQYF. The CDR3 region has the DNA TGTGCCAGCAGTTTACCTAGCGGGAGGGGAGAGACCCAGTACTTC.

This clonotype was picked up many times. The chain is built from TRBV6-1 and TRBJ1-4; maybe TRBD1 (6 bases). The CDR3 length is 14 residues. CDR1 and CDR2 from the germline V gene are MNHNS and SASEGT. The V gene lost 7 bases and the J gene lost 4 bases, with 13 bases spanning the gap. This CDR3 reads CASIPEDSNEKLFF. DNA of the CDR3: TGTGCCAGCATCCCGGAGGACAGTAATGAAAAACTGTTTTTT.

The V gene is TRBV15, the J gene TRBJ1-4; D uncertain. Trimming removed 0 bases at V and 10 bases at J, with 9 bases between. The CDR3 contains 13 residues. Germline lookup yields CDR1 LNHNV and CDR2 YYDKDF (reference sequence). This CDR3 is CATSRDEVGKLFF. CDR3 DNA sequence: TGTGCCACCAGCAGAGATGAGGTCGGAAAACTGTTTTTT.

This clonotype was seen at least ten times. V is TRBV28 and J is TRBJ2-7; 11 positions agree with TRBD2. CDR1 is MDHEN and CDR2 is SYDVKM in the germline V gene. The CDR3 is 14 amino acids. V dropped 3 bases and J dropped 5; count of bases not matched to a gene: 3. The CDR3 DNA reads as TGTGCCAGCAGTTTGTCTAGCGGGAGGAACGAGCAGTACTTC. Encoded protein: CASSLSSGRNEQYF.

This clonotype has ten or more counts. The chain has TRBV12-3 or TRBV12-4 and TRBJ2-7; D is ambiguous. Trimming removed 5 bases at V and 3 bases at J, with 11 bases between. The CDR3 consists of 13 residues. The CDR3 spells CASSPRWVYEQYF. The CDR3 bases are TGTGCCAGCAGTCCCAGATGGGTCTACGAGCAGTACTTC.

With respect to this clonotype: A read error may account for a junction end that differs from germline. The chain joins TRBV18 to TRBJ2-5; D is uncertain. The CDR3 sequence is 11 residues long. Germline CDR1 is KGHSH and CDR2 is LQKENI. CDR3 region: CASSRQETQHF. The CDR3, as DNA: TGTGCCAGCTCACGCCAAGAGACCCAGCACTTC.

The CDR3 nucleotides are TGTGCCAGTAGTACCCGGGTAAATCAGCCCCAGCATTTT. Translation gives CASSTRVNQPQHF. The chain is built from TRBV19 and TRBJ1-5; no firm D call. Trimming cost V 4 bases and J 4 bases, with 8 bases left between them. CDR3 length: 13 residues. Germline V gives CDR1 LNHDA, CDR2 SQIVND (reference sequence).

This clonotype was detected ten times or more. CDR3 sequence: CASRSDRDHPHEQYF. In DNA, the CDR3 is TGTGCCAGCAGATCCGACAGGGACCACCCCCACGAGCAGTACTTC. The chain recombines TRBV6-1 with TRBJ2-7, with 7 positions matching TRBD1. The CDR3 totals 15 residues. CDR1 and CDR2 (germline): MNHNS, SASEGT. Trimming removed 6 bases from V and 5 bases from J; junction bases left unmatched: 13.

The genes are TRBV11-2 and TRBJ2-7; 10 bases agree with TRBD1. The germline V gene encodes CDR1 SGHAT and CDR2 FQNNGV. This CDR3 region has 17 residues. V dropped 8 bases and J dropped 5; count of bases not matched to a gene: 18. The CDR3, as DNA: TGTGCCAGCTCACCACTTTCTCCGGGACAGGGGAGCCACGAGCAGTACTTC. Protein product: CASSPLSPGQGSHEQYF.

The DNA of the CDR3 is TGTGCCAGCCTGTCGCTAGCGGGAGTTGGTGTAGGGTTCTTC. It specifies CASLSLAGVGVGFF. The chain combines TRBV12-3 or TRBV12-4 with TRBJ2-1; TRBD2 agrees at 10 bases. This CDR3 has 14 amino acids. V lost 8 bases to trimming and J lost 15 bases; unmatched junction nucleotides: 16.

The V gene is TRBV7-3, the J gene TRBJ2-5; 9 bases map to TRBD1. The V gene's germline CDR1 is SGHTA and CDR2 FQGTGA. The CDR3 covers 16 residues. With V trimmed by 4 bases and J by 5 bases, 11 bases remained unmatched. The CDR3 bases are TGTGCCAGCAGCTCAATGTCACAGGGGGCGGGGGAGACCCAGTACTTC. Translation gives CASSSMSQGAGETQYF.

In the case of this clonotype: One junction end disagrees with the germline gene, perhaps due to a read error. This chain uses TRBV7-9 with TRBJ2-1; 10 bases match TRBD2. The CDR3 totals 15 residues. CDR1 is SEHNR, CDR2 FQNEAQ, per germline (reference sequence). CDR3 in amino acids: CASSFSLGLADRGFF. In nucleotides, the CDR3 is TGCGCCAGCAGCTTTTCTTTAGGACTAGCGGACCGGGGGTTCTTC.

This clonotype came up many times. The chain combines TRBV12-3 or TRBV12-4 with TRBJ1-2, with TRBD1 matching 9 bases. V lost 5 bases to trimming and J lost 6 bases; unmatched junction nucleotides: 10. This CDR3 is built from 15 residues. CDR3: CASSISRDRVNGYTF. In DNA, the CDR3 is TGTGCCAGCAGTATCTCCCGGGACAGGGTAAATGGCTACACCTTC.

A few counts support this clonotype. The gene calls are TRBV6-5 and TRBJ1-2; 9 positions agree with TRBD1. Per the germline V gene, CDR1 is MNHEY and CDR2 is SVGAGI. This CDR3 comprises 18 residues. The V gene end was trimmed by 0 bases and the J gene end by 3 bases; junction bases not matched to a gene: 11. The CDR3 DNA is TGTGCCAGCAGTTACTCCGGGACAGGGAAACCTAACGACTATGGCTACACCTTC. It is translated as CASSYSGTGKPNDYGYTF.

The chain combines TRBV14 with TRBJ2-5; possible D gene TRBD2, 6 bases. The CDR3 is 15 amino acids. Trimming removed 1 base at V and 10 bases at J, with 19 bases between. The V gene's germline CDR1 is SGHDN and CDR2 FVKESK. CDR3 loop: CASSQVNGGGSYQYF. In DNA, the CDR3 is TGTGCCAGCAGCCAAGTCAATGGGGGAGGATCTTACCAGTACTTC.

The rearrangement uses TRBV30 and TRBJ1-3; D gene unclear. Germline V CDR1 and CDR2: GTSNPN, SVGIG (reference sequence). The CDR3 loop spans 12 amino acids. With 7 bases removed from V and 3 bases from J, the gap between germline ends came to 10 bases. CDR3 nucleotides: TGTGCCTATAAAACTGATGGAAACACCATATATTTT. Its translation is CAYKTDGNTIYF.

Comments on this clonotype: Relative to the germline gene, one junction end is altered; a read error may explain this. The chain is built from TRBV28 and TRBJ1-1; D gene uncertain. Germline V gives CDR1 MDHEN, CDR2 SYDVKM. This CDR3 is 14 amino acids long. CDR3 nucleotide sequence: TGTGCCAGCAGATTATCCCCACCGGACACTGAAGCTTTCTTT. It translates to CASRLSPPDTEAFF.

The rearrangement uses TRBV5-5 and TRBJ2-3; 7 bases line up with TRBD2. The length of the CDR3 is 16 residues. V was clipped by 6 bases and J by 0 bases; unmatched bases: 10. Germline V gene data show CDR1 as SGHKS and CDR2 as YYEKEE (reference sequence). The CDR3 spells CASTDLAASSTDTQYF. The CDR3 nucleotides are TGTGCCAGCACAGACCTAGCGGCTTCTAGCACAGATACGCAGTATTTT.

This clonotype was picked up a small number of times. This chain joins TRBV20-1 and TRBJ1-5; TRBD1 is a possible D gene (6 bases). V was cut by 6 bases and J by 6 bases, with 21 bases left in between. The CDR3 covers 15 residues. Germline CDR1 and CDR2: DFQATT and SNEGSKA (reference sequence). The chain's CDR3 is CSARGAGGEGQPQHF. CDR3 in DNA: TGCAGTGCCAGGGGTGCGGGGGGGGAAGGTCAGCCCCAGCATTTT.

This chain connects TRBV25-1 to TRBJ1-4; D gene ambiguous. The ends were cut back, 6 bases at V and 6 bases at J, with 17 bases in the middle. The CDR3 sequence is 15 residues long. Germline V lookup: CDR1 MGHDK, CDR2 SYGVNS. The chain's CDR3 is CASRMPRGKDEKLFF. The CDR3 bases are TGTGCCAGCAGAATGCCCCGGGGTAAAGATGAAAAACTGTTTTTT.

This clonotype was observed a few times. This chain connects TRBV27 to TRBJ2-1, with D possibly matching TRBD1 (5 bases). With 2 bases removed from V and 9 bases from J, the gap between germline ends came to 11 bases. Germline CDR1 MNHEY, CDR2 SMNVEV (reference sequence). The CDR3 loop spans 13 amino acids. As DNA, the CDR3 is TGTGCCAGCAGTTTAACTGTCCAGGGTGAGCAGTTCTTC. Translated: CASSLTVQGEQFF.

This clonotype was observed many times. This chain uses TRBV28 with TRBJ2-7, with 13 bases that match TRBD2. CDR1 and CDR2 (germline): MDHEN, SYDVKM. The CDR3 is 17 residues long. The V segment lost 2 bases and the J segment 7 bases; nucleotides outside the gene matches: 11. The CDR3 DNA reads TGTGCCAGCAGTTTAGAGGGACTAGCGGGAAGGTTCAGAGAGCAGTACTTC. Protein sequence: CASSLEGLAGRFREQYF.

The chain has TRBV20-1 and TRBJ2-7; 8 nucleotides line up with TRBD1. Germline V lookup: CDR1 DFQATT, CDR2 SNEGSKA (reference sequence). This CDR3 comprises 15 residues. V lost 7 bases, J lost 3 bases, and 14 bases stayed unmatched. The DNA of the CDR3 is TGCAGTGGCCTCCCTCAGGGGGCGAAGAACTACGAGCAGTACTTC. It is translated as CSGLPQGAKNYEQYF.

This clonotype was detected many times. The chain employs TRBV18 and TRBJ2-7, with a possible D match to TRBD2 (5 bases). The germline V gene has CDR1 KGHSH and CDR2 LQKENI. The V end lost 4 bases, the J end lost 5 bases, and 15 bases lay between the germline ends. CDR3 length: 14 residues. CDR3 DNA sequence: TGTGCCAGCTCACGGGAGAGAGGGAGCCACGAGCAGTACTTC. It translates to CASSRERGSHEQYF.

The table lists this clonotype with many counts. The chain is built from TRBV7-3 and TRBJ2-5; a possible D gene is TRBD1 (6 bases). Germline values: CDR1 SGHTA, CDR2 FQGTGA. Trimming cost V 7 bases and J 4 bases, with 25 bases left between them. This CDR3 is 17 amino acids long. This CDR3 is CASTKTQGSTRGETQYF. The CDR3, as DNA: TGTGCCAGCACTAAAACACAGGGCTCGACGAGGGGAGAGACCCAGTACTTC.

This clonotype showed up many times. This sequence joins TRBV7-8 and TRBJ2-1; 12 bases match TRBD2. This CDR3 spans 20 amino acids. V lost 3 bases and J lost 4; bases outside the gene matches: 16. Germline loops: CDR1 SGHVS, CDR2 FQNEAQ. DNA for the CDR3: TGTGCCAGCAGCTTTCAACTAGCGGGAGGCCGTTCCAAGCTTTACAATGAGCAGTTCTTC. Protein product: CASSFQLAGGRSKLYNEQFF.

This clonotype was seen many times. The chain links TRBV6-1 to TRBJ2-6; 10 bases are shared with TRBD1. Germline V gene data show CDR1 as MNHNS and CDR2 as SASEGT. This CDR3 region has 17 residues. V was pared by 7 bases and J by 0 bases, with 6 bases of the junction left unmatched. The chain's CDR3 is CASKKTGGISGANVLTF. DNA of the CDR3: TGTGCCAGCAAAAAGACAGGGGGCATCTCTGGGGCCAACGTCCTGACTTTC.

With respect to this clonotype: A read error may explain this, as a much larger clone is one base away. The CDR3 DNA follows: TGTGCCAGCAGCTTAGACTTCTATGGCTACACCTTC. Encoded protein: CASSLDFYGYTF. V and J are TRBV7-9 and TRBJ1-2, with no clear D. Trimming took off 1 base at V and 4 bases at J, with 4 bases between the two ends. CDR1 SEHNR and CDR2 FQNEAQ come from the germline V gene (reference sequence). The CDR3 sequence is 12 residues long. The variable domain in full, with the rest retrieved from reference TRBV7-9 and TRBJ1-2, is DTGVSQNPRHKITKRGQNVTFRCDPISEHNRLYWYRQTLGQGPEFLTYFQNEAQLEKSRLLSDRFSAERPKGSFSTLEIQRTEQGDSAMYLCASSLDFYGYTFGSGTRLTVV.